This T cell receptor (beta chain) was retrieved from a study of shared clonotypes between healthy human individuals. At the level of the study: Per-donor plates numbered three CD4 naive, three CD4 memory, two CD8 naive and one CD8 memory.

About this clone: Its antigen is not identified.

Clones were sequenced by immunoSEQ multiplex PCR, and TCRdb holds only the in-frame ones, with some missing. The sample holds roughly 2.5 million clones, more than 90% seen once. Study results and limitations: On the whole, naive subsets had larger estimated richness than memory subsets had. The sharing of 4% to 5.5% of naive CD4 clonotypes was seen across a few donors.

V lost 2 bases, J lost 7 bases, and 6 bases lay in between. The CDR3 sequence is 12 residues long. CDR1 KGHSH and CDR2 LQKENI come from the germline V gene. This receptor was obtained from a man between 18 and 29 years old in good health. The chain links TRBV18 to TRBJ1-5; D gene uncertain. Sequences were obtained from naive CD4+ T cells sorted from blood. Described subset: CD45RA+ positively selected. The CDR3 loop reads CASSPFGQPQHF. The CDR3 coding sequence is TGTGCCAGCTCACCATTCGGCCAGCCCCAGCATTTT.